Presented here are 16 T cell receptor beta chains from one specimen sequenced in a study of T cells in Graves' hyperthyroidism and ophthalmopathy. Template material for amplifying TCR beta CDR3 regions consisted of RNA transcripts. HTBI primers were the set used in a first-round RT-PCR of the TCR CDR3. TCRdb re-derived calls from the multiplex PCR reads in MiXCR, one entry per CDR3 protein. Counted here are about 280,000 distinct CDR3 sequences, around 25% occurring once; the ten biggest clones make up 20% to 30%. Sequencing was carried out using blood. The receptors were gathered from a man aged 40-49 years with Graves' hyperthyroidism that later progressed to Graves' ophthalmopathy.

This clonotype was seen at least ten times. The CDR3 nucleotides read TGTGCCAGCAGCCAGGAGATTTTAGAGACCCAGTACTTC. Translation: CASSQEILETQYF. The chain links TRBV7-9 to TRBJ2-5; no clear D. The CDR3 is made up of 13 amino acids. Trimming removed 5 bases from V and 4 bases from J, with 11 bases in between. Germline CDR1 SEHNR, CDR2 FQNEAQ (reference sequence).

This clonotype came up many times. V usage is TRBV11-2 and J usage is TRBJ1-5; TRBD1 agrees at 8 bases. CDR3 length: 13 amino acids. The J segment lost 6 bases and the V segment lost 4 bases, leaving 2 bases of the junction unmatched. Germline assignment: CDR1 SGHAT and CDR2 FQNNGV. CDR3 sequence: CASSSQGVQPQHF. In DNA, the CDR3 is TGTGCCAGCAGCTCACAGGGGGTTCAGCCCCAGCATTTT.

This clonotype was observed many times. The rearrangement uses TRBV7-3 and TRBJ2-2; D not resolved. Trimming took off 3 bases at V and 1 base at J, with 12 bases between the two ends. This CDR3 contains 16 residues. Germline lookup yields CDR1 SGHTA and CDR2 FQGTGA. This CDR3 is CASSLSGGENTGELFF. CDR3 in DNA: TGTGCCAGCAGCTTGTCGGGCGGAGAGAACACCGGGGAGCTGTTTTTT.

This clonotype was observed once. The chain employs TRBV7-3 and TRBJ2-5; either TRBD1 or TRBD2 may fit D (5 bases each). This CDR3 spans 16 amino acids. CDR1 and CDR2 (germline): SGHTA, FQGTGA. V was trimmed by 7 bases and J by 5 bases, leaving 23 bases between them. The CDR3 DNA follows: TGTGCCAGCATTCTCTTGGGGGATGAGGTGGGGGAGACCCAGTACTTC. Amino acid sequence: CASILLGDEVGETQYF.

This chain links TRBV7-8 with TRBJ2-4, with 11 bases fitting TRBD1. CDR1 SGHVS and CDR2 FQNEAQ come from the germline V gene. CDR3 length: 16 amino acids. V lost 0 bases to trimming and J lost 7 bases; unmatched junction nucleotides: 5. The CDR3 reads CASSLAGTGGLNIQYF. Here the CDR3 DNA reads TGTGCCAGCAGCTTAGCTGGGACAGGGGGTTTGAACATTCAGTACTTC.

At least ten counts were recorded for this clonotype. The CDR3 region has the DNA TGTGCCACCGCCATGGGCAGAACGAACACCGGGGAGCTGTTTTTT. Protein product: CATAMGRTNTGELFF. The J gene is TRBJ2-2, the V gene TRBV27; D is undetermined. The CDR3 runs 15 residues. Per germline, CDR1 MNHEY and CDR2 SMNVEV (reference sequence). Trimming took 10 bases from V and 0 from J, leaving 15 bases between them.

This rearrangement joins TRBV2 to TRBJ1-6; 7 bases align to TRBD1. This CDR3 has 13 amino acids. Germline V gene sequence: CDR1 SNHLY, CDR2 FYNNEI. Losses at the gene ends were 4 bases for V and 16 bases for J; bases not matched to a gene: 10. The CDR3 DNA reads TGTGCCAGCAGTGGGACAGGCTCCGTAGTTCTCCACTTT. Its protein product is CASSGTGSVVLHF. Variable domain in full (rest from reference TRBV2 and TRBJ1-6): EPEVTQTPSHQVTQMGQEVILRCVPISNHLYFYWYRQILGQKVEFLVSFYNNEISEKSEIFDDQFSVERPDGSNFTLKIRSTKLEDSAMYFCASSGTGSVVLHFGNGTRLTVT.

This clonotype appeared many times. CDR3 amino acids: CASSTNPGLAGGETQYF. Written as DNA, the CDR3 is TGTGCCAGCAGTACAAACCCGGGACTAGCGGGAGGAGAGACCCAGTACTTC. This sequence joins TRBV6-1 and TRBJ2-5; 15 nucleotides match TRBD2. V lost 5 bases to trimming and J lost 4 bases; unmatched junction nucleotides: 8. CDR1 is MNHNS and CDR2 is SASEGT in the germline V gene. This CDR3 region has 17 residues.

This clonotype has ten or more counts. The rearrangement joins TRBV10-3 to TRBJ2-7; tentative D call: TRBD2 (6 bases). The CDR3 length is 13 residues. The germline gives CDR1 ENHRY, CDR2 SYGVKD. Trimming shortened V by 8 bases and J by 5 bases, and 16 bases separated the two germline ends. CDR3 nucleotides: TGTGCCATCTCTAACTCGGGAGATGACGAGCAGTACTTC. Its protein product is CAISNSGDDEQYF.

This clonotype was picked up a small number of times. The chain combines TRBV7-3 with TRBJ2-2; weak D call: TRBD2 (5 bases). The V gene lost 2 bases and the J gene lost 10 bases, with 8 bases spanning the gap. Germline CDR1 reads SGHTA; CDR2 reads FQGTGA. This CDR3 comprises 12 residues. The CDR3 loop reads CASSLSGSELFF. The CDR3 DNA follows: TGTGCCAGCAGCTTATCGGGGTCGGAGCTGTTTTTT. Variable domain in full (rest from reference TRBV7-3 and TRBJ2-2): GAGVSQTPSNKVTEKGKYVELRCDPISGHTALYWYRQSLGQGPEFLIYFQGTGAADDSGLPNDRFFAVRPEGSVSTLKIQRTERGDSAVYLCASSLSGSELFFGEGSRLTVL.

This clonotype showed up many times. The chain couples TRBV7-2 to TRBJ2-7; 11 bases are shared with TRBD2. CDR1 SGHTA and CDR2 FQGNSA come from the germline V gene. This CDR3 is built from 15 residues. V shed 7 bases, J shed 0 bases, and the junction held 5 bases outside the gene matches. CDR3 sequence: CASTTGTSGSYEQYF. CDR3 DNA sequence: TGTGCCAGCACCACCGGGACTAGCGGCTCCTACGAGCAGTACTTC.

Many counts were recorded for this clonotype. The V and J genes are TRBV4-2 and TRBJ1-5; possible D gene TRBD1, 5 bases. V was pared by 4 bases and J by 5 bases, with 12 bases between. The germline V gene encodes CDR1 LGHNA and CDR2 YNFKEQ. CDR3 length: 14 residues. CDR3 protein: CASSPGSGDQPQHF. Written as DNA, the CDR3 is TGTGCCAGCAGCCCTGGGTCGGGGGATCAGCCCCAGCATTTT.

This clonotype has a count of ten or more. J is TRBJ2-2 and V is TRBV29-1; D is unresolved. The CDR3 runs to 11 residues. CDR1 SQVTM and CDR2 ANQGSEA come from the germline V gene. Trimming stripped 3 bases from V and 5 bases from J, with 4 bases between. The CDR3 loop is CSVEGTGELFF. In DNA form, the CDR3 reads TGCAGCGTTGAGGGGACCGGGGAGCTGTTTTTT.

At least ten counts were recorded for this clonotype. The rearrangement joins TRBV6-5 to TRBJ2-7; a possible D gene is TRBD1 (6 bases). This CDR3 is built from 15 residues. The germline V gene has CDR1 MNHEY and CDR2 SVGAGI. Trimming removed 8 bases from V and 2 bases from J, with 19 bases in between. CDR3 bases: TGTGCCAGCCTAAAAGCGGCAGGGACAACCTACGAGCAGTACTTC. Translation: CASLKAAGTTYEQYF.

This clonotype has ten or more counts. The chain combines TRBV12-3 or TRBV12-4 with TRBJ1-3; D is ambiguous. The CDR3 spans 14 residues. The germline V and J ends were trimmed by 3 bases and 4 bases, with 10 bases remaining between them. The CDR3 DNA sequence: TGTGCCAGCAGTTTGGAGAGTATCGGAAACACCATATATTTT. Encoded protein: CASSLESIGNTIYF.

The gene calls are TRBV28 and TRBJ2-5, with D tentatively TRBD2 (7 bases). Trimming took off 6 bases at V and 5 bases at J, with 16 bases between the two ends. The germline gives CDR1 MDHEN, CDR2 SYDVKM. CDR3 length: 14 residues. The CDR3 sequence: CASRSTGRGETQYF. In DNA form, the CDR3 reads TGTGCCAGCAGATCTACAGGGCGGGGGGAGACCCAGTACTTC.